The clone carrying this T cell receptor (beta chain) appeared once. Its antigen is not known. It is unclear where the CDR3 begins or ends on the DNA, so no DNA is shown, and the CDR3 is as TCRdb lists it. This sample was taken from a study of post-analysis software for immune sequencing data. Germline lookup yields CDR1 SEHNR and CDR2 FQNEAQ (reference sequence). Ends included, the CDR3 has 16 residues. Study-level findings and limits: When the samples were clustered directly with F measure, those that had been prepared in the same batch showed strong co-clustering. Normalized Chao1 diversity was significantly lower in multiple sclerosis patients than in controls. TRBV5-6, TRBV5-1 and TRBV20-1 were among 4 or 5 TRBV segments more frequent in patients than controls.

cDNA libraries of TCR beta carried unique molecular identifiers. The yield from around 1 to 10 million T cells was around 500,000 cDNA molecules in total. TCRdb analysed the PCR reads with MiXCR anew, one entry per CDR3 protein. The repertoire holds roughly 800,000 distinct CDR3 sequences, with 53% as singletons. Input material: blood. The rearrangement uses TRBV7-9 and TRBJ2-2; the table calls TRBD1, which could not be checked here. The sequence came from a girl between 5 and 17 years old with multiple sclerosis. CDR3 sequence reads: CASILGAALHTGELFF.